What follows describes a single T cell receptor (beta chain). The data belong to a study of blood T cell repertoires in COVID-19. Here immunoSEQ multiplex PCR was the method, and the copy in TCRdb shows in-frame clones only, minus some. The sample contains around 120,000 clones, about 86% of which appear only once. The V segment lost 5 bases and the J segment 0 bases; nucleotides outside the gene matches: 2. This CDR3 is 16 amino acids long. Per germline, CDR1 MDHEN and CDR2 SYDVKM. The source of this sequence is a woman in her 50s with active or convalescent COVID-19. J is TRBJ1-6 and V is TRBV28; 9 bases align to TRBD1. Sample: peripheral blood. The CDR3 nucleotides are TGTGCCAGCAGTCCGACAGGGGGCTCCTATAATTCACCCCTCCACTTT. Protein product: CASSPTGGSYNSPLHF.